This T cell receptor (beta chain) derives from a study of blood T cell repertoires in COVID-19. Study details: Acute and convalescent COVID-19 specimens originated in the United States, Italy and Spain. PBMCs, B-cell-depleted T cells, or T cells were the source of the cDNA or gDNA that made up the material.

Repertoires were generated with immunoSEQ multiplex PCR, while TCRdb's copy carries only in-frame clones and drops some. Of 100,000 to 150,000 clones listed, 88% are singletons. CDR3 length: 15 amino acids. Trimming took 0 bases from V and 7 from J; bases not matched to a gene: 6. The germline V gene encodes CDR1 SGHRS and CDR2 YFSETQ. This receptor was identified in a human donor in a cohort sampled during active COVID-19. Sequenced: peripheral blood. This chain links TRBV5-1 with TRBJ1-4; 7 nucleotides agree with TRBD1. The CDR3 nucleotides read TGCGCCAGCAGCTTGGTAGGGGACAGAAGTGAAAAACTGTTTTTT. It is translated as CASSLVGDRSEKLFF.